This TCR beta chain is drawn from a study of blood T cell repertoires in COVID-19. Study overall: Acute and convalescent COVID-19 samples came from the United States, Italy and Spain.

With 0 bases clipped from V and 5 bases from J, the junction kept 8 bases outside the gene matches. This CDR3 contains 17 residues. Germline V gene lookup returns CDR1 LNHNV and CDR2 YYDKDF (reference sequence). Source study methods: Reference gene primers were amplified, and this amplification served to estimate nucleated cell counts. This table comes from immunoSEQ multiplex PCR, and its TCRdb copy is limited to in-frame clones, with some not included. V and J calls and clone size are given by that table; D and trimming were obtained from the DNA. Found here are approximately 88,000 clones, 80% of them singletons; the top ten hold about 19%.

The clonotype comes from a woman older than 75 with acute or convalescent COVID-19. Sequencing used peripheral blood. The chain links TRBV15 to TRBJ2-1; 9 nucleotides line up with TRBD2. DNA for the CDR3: TGTGCCACCAGCAGAGATCTAGGGACTAGCAGCAACAATGAGCAGTTCTTC. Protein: CATSRDLGTSSNNEQFF.